This TCR beta chain was sequenced for a study of CD8 T cells in Susac syndrome. About the research overall: Active disease was present in six of the sequenced Susac syndrome patients, and remission in fewer than 10.

The CDR3 contains 15 residues. Per germline, CDR1 DFQATT and CDR2 SNEGSKA (reference sequence). V lost 0 bases, J lost 4 bases, and 5 bases stayed unmatched. Random hexamers primed reverse transcription of about 0.5 to 1 ug RNA. TCRdb redid the calling of the immunoSEQ multiplex PCR reads with MiXCR, one entry per CDR3 protein. Among around 170,000 distinct CDR3 sequences listed, under 97% were seen once. Source material: CD4+ T cells from PBMCs. The TCR comes from a human donor with Susac syndrome. This chain links TRBV20-1 with TRBJ2-2; TRBD2 agrees at 7 bases. In DNA, the CDR3 is TGCAGTGCTAGAGACCGACAGCGGGGCACCGGGGAGCTGTTTTTT. This sequence encodes CSARDRQRGTGELFF.